These 15 T cell receptor beta chains came from one sample sequenced in a study of blood T cell repertoires in COVID-19. Sequencing used immunoSEQ multiplex PCR; TCRdb keeps in-frame clones, though not all of them. The sample contains about 87,000 clones, around 87% of which appear only once. The sample taken for sequencing was peripheral blood. The receptors come from a man aged 40-49 years with acute or convalescent COVID-19.

This clone was found a few times. The CDR3 DNA reads TGTGCCAGCAGGAGACCGGGAGAGGGGACTGAAGCTTTCTTT. Protein sequence: CASRRPGEGTEAFF. The chain carries TRBV2 and TRBJ1-1; maybe TRBD1 (5 bases). The CDR3 extends over 14 amino acids. V was pared by 6 bases and J by 5 bases, with 16 bases between. Germline V gives CDR1 SNHLY, CDR2 FYNNEI.

This clone was counted a single time. The V call is TRBV7-9, the J call TRBJ1-2, with a tentative D call TRBD1 (6 bases). Trimming took 4 bases from V and 2 from J, leaving 11 bases between them. CDR1 is SEHNR, CDR2 FQNEAQ, per germline (reference sequence). This CDR3 is built from 14 residues. In DNA form, the CDR3 reads TGTGCCAGCAGCTCCAATCAGGGGAACTATGGCTACACCTTC. This encodes CASSSNQGNYGYTF.

The chain carries TRBV27 and TRBJ2-2; 8 bases are a match to TRBD2. The CDR3 has 15 amino acids. Germline values: CDR1 MNHEY, CDR2 SMNVEV (reference sequence). Losses at the gene ends were 7 bases for V and 2 bases for J; bases not matched to a gene: 6. The CDR3 is CASTLGTSNTGELFF. Written as DNA, the CDR3 is TGTGCCAGCACCCTAGGGACTAGTAACACCGGGGAGCTGTTTTTT.

The rearrangement joins TRBV7-9 to TRBJ1-1; 8 bases match TRBD1. After removal of 5 bases from V and 4 bases from J, the junction contained 6 bases not matched to a gene. Per germline, CDR1 SEHNR and CDR2 FQNEAQ (reference sequence). The CDR3 sequence is 14 residues long. The CDR3 nucleotides read TGTGCCAGCAGCCAGGGGGCACCCCCCACTGAAGCTTTCTTT. It codes for CASSQGAPPTEAFF.

This clone came up once. The genes are TRBV3-1 (or the pseudogene TRBV3-2) and TRBJ1-3; 11 nucleotides match TRBD1. The V gene's germline CDR1 is LGHDT and CDR2 YNNKEL (reference sequence). V dropped 0 bases and J dropped 5; count of bases not matched to a gene: 6. The CDR3 sequence is 17 residues long. The CDR3: CASSQEGGQGGRNTIYF. CDR3 coding DNA: TGTGCCAGCAGCCAAGAAGGGGGACAGGGGGGTAGAAACACCATATATTTT.

CDR3 coding DNA: TGTGCCAGCAGTATAGACAGGGGACAGAATCAGCCCCAGCATTTT. Its translation: CASSIDRGQNQPQHF. The V gene is TRBV6-5, the J gene TRBJ1-5; 8 nucleotides align to TRBD1. The germline V gene encodes CDR1 MNHEY and CDR2 SVGAGI. The CDR3 has 15 amino acids. J gave up 4 bases and V 5 bases, and 7 bases lay outside the gene matches.

The chain recombines TRBV20-1 with TRBJ2-1, with D perhaps matching TRBD1 (6 bases). This CDR3 contains 11 residues. Trimming left V 3 bases short and J 8 bases short, with 8 bases between. The germline V gene has CDR1 DFQATT and CDR2 SNEGSKA (reference sequence). Here the CDR3 reads CSASRGDEQFF. The CDR3 bases are TGCAGTGCTAGCAGGGGAGATGAGCAGTTCTTC.

This clone has a single count. This chain connects TRBV18 to TRBJ2-5; 7 nucleotides align to TRBD2. The CDR3 contains 14 residues. Trimming at V came to 2 bases and at J to 2 bases, leaving 2 bases not matched to a gene. Germline loops: CDR1 KGHSH, CDR2 LQKENI. The CDR3 DNA reads as TGTGCCAGCTCACCAGGAGCGGGGCAAGAGACCCAGTACTTC. Translation gives CASSPGAGQETQYF.

The J gene is TRBJ1-2, the V gene TRBV7-9; 7 nucleotides line up with TRBD1. The J segment lost 6 bases and the V segment lost 5 bases, leaving 6 bases of the junction unmatched. The CDR3 covers 13 residues. The germline V gene encodes CDR1 SEHNR and CDR2 FQNEAQ (reference sequence). The CDR3: CASSPDRVDGYTF. In nucleotides, the CDR3 is TGTGCCAGCAGCCCTGACAGGGTAGATGGCTACACCTTC.

The J gene is TRBJ2-7, the V gene TRBV5-8; D is possibly TRBD1 (6 bases). CDR1 and CDR2 from the germline V gene are SGHTS and YDEGEE. This CDR3 is 16 amino acids long. The V and J ends lost 3 bases and 2 bases respectively, with 18 bases between them. CDR3 DNA: TGTGCCAGCAGCTCCGCCGGGACAAGGGGGACCTACGAGCAGTACTTC. This gives the protein CASSSAGTRGTYEQYF.

This CDR3 is CASRGAGESRETQYF. The DNA for the CDR3 is TGTGCCAGCAGGGGGGCGGGGGAGTCCCGGGAGACCCAGTACTTC. V usage is TRBV2 and J usage is TRBJ2-5; tentatively, D is TRBD2 (7 bases). Germline V gives CDR1 SNHLY, CDR2 FYNNEI. This CDR3 has 15 residues. The V gene lost 6 bases and the J gene lost 5 bases, with 19 bases spanning the gap.

This clone was recorded a few times. V and J are TRBV5-6 and TRBJ2-5, with 7 positions matching TRBD1. Germline-derived CDR1 and CDR2 are SGHDT and YYEEEE. V trimming: 3 bases; J trimming: 2 bases; junction bases outside the gene matches: 4. This CDR3 has 14 residues. The CDR3 is CASSSNRGQETQYF. The CDR3 nucleotides are TGTGCCAGCAGCTCAAACAGGGGACAAGAGACCCAGTACTTC.

The chain is built from TRBV19 and TRBJ1-2, with D maybe TRBD1 (6 bases). Trimming shortened V by 4 bases and J by 8 bases, and 14 bases separated the two germline ends. Germline values: CDR1 LNHDA, CDR2 SQIVND (reference sequence). The CDR3 has 13 residues. In DNA, the CDR3 is TGTGCCAGTAGTAGCCAAGGGGGACGGGGCTACACCTTC. Translation gives CASSSQGGRGYTF.

This chain connects TRBV7-8 to TRBJ2-1; TRBD2 aligns across 7 bases. The CDR3 has 16 residues. The trim removed 1 base at V and 3 bases at J, leaving 6 bases unmatched. From germline, CDR1 is SGHVS and CDR2 FQNEAQ. This CDR3 reads CASSLEGGRNYNEQFF. The CDR3 DNA reads TGTGCCAGCAGCTTAGAGGGCGGGAGAAACTACAATGAGCAGTTCTTC.

This clone has only a few counts. The gene calls are TRBV18 and TRBJ1-1; tentatively, D is TRBD1 (5 bases). V lost 3 bases and J lost 0, with 8 bases in between. CDR1 KGHSH and CDR2 LQKENI come from the germline V gene. The CDR3 extends over 14 amino acids. The CDR3 DNA reads as TGTGCCAGCTCACCCCGACAGTTGAACACTGAAGCTTTCTTT. Translation: CASSPRQLNTEAFF.